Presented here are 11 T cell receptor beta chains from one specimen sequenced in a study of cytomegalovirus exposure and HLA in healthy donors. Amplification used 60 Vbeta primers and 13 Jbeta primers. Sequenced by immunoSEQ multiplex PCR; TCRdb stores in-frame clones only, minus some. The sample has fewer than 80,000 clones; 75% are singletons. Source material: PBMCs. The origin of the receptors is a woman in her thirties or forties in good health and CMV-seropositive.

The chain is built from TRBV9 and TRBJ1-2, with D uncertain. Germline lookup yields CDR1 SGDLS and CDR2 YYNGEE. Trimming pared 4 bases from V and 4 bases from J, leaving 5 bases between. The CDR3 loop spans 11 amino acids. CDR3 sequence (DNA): TGTGCCAGCAGCCTCCTCTATGGCTACACCTTC. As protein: CASSLLYGYTF. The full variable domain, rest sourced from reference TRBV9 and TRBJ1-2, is DSGVTQTPKHLITATGQRVTLRCSPRSGDLSVYWYQQSLDQGLQFLIQYYNGEERAKGNILERFSAQQFPDLHSELNLSSLELGDSALYFCASSLLYGYTFGSGTRLTVV.

The CDR3 region has the DNA TGCGCCAGCAGCCCAAAACCCCCAGGGGACGCTTTTCAGAATGAGCAGTTCTTC. This gives the protein CASSPKPPGDAFQNEQFF. The chain joins TRBV5-1 to TRBJ2-1; tentative D call: TRBD1 (6 bases). CDR1 is SGHRS and CDR2 is YFSETQ in the germline V gene. Between the trimmed V and J ends, which lost 4 bases and 7 bases, there was a span of 27 bases. CDR3 size: 18 residues.

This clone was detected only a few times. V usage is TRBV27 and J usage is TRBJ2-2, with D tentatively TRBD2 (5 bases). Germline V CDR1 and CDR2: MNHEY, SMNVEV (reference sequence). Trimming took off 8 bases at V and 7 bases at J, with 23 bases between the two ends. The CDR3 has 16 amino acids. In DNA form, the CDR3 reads TGTGCCAGCGGCGAACTAGTCCCAATAATATTCGGGGAGCTGTTTTTT. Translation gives CASGELVPIIFGELFF.

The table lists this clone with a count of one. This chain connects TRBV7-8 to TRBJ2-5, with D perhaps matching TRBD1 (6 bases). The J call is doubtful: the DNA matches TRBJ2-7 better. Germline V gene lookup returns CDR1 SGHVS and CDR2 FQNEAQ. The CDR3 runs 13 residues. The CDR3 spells CASSRGQTYEQYF. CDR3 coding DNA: TGTGCCAGCAGCCGTGGACAGACTTACGAGCAGTACTTC.

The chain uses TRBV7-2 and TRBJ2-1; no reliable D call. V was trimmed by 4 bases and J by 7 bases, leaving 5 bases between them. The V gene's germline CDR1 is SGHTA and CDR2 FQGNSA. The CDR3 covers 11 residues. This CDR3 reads CASSSRNEQFF. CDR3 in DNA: TGTGCCAGCAGCTCCCGGAATGAGCAGTTCTTC.

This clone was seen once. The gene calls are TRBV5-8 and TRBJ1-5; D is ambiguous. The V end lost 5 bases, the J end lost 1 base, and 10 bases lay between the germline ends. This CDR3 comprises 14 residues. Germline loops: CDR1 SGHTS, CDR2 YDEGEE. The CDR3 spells CASRSGSSNQPQHF. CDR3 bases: TGTGCCAGCAGATCGGGAAGCAGCAATCAGCCCCAGCATTTT.

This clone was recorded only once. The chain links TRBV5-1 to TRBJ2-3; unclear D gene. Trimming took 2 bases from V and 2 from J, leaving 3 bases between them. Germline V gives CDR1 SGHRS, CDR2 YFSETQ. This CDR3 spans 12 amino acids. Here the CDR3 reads CASSFHTDTQYF. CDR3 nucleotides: TGCGCCAGCAGCTTCCACACAGATACGCAGTATTTT.

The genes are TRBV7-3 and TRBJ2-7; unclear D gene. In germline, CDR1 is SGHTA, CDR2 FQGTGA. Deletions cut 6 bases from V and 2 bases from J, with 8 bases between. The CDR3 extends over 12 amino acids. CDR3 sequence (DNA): TGTGCCAGCAGGGGCAGCACCTACGAGCAGTACTTC. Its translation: CASRGSTYEQYF.

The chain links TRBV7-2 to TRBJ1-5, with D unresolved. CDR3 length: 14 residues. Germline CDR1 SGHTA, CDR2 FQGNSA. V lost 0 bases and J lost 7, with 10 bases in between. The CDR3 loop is CASSLALRRQPQHF. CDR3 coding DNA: TGTGCCAGCAGCTTAGCGCTACGCCGACAGCCCCAGCATTTT.

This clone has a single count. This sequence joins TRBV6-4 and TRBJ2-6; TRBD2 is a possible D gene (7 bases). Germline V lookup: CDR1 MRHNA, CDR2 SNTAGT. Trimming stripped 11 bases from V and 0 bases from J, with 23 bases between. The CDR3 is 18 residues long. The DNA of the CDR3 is TGTGCCCGCTCATTTGGGGGGGCAGGAAACTCTGGGGCCAACGTCCTGACTTTC. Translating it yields CARSFGGAGNSGANVLTF.

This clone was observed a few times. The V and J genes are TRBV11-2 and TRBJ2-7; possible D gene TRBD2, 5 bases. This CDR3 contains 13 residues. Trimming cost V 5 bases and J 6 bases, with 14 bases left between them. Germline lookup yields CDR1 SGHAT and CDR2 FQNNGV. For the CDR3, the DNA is TGTGCCAGCAGCCCAGGTGTGGCGGGCGAGCAGTACTTC. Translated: CASSPGVAGEQYF. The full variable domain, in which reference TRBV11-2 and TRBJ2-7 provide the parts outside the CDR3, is EAGVAQSPRYKIIEKRQSVAFWCNPISGHATLYWYQQILGQGPKLLIQFQNNGVVDDSQLPKDRFSAERLKGVDSTLKIQPAKLEDSAVYLCASSPGVAGEQYFGPGTRLTVT.